Included here is one TCR beta chain sequence, with context. This CDR3 spans 13 amino acids. V shed 5 bases and J shed 6 bases, with 15 bases lying between them. Germline values: CDR1 SQVTM, CDR2 ANQGSEA. This specimen belongs to a study of patients and donors after allogeneic stem cell transplantation. TCRdb processed the RT-PCR reads anew with MiXCR; each CDR3 protein has one entry. Here the sample spans about 210,000 distinct CDR3 sequences, about 38% being singletons. This chain connects TRBV29-1 to TRBJ2-3, with D perhaps assigned TRBD1 or TRBD2 (5 bases each). The TCR sequence derives from a human donor who was either an allogeneic HSCT recipient or a stem cell or donor lymphocyte infusion donor (not recorded which). It is not recorded whose cells these are; they may come from a transplant donor. The material sequenced was blood, either unsorted or a sorted T cell fraction (not recorded which). CDR3: CSVSPFREDTQYF. The CDR3 DNA reads as TGCAGCGTTTCCCCCTTCAGGGAGGATACGCAGTATTTT.